The sequence of this TCR beta chain was determined in a study of beta chain features in type 1 diabetes. Study-level background: On cell yields, gender and age, patients and healthy donors were similar.

The CDR3 has 13 amino acids. The germline CDR1 and CDR2 sequences are SGDLS and YYNGEE. V was shortened by 2 bases and J by 5 bases, with 10 bases between the two germline ends. Purity exceeding 95% was reached by all sorted populations. Study findings and constraints: PCR might preferentially amplify shorter templates, equally in patients and controls. For Type 1 diabetes patients, all four CD4+ subsets carried TCRB CDR3s that were moderately but significantly shorter.

A few counts support this clone. Its antigen is undetermined. The whole isolated RNA underwent reverse transcription, so sequencing captured expressed TCRB transcripts. The method was immunoSEQ multiplex PCR; TCRdb's version includes in-frame clones alone and lacks a portion of them. The sample records a few hundred thousand clones, 10% to 15% being singletons. The chain joins TRBV9 to TRBJ1-2; possibly TRBD1 for D (5 bases). The sequence derives from a woman under 30 with type 1 diabetes. The specimen was naive CD4+ T cells from blood. The CDR3 nucleotides read TGTGCCAGCAGCGTTAACGGGGGTTATGGCTACACCTTC. This gives the protein CASSVNGGYGYTF.